This TCR beta chain was identified in a study of T cell responses to AZD1222 COVID-19 vaccine. Study-level background: Second-dose intervals of approximately 4 or approximately 12 weeks were pooled. Notes on the study in general: Reportedly, nearly half the spike-specific TCRs target unmutated variant regions. There were mostly white British donors and more females than males, and clonal diversity was possibly underestimated. Repertoires were sampled only after the peak T cell response.

In its sample, this clone was seen a few times. Antigen: not known. TCRdb's copy holds only in-frame clones and misses some; the assay was immunoSEQ multiplex PCR. In the table there are more than 100,000 clones, roughly 84% of which are singletons. From germline, CDR1 is SNHLY and CDR2 FYNNEI. This CDR3 has 13 residues. V shed 8 bases and J shed 5 bases, with 15 bases lying between them. The material sequenced was peripheral blood, taken on day 0 of AZD1222 vaccination. The chain employs TRBV2 and TRBJ1-2, with TRBD1 as a possible D gene (5 bases). The TCR comes from an adult in good health. The CDR3 here is CASSQDKLYGYTF. The DNA for the CDR3 is TGTGCCAGCTCCCAGGACAAGCTTTATGGCTACACCTTC.